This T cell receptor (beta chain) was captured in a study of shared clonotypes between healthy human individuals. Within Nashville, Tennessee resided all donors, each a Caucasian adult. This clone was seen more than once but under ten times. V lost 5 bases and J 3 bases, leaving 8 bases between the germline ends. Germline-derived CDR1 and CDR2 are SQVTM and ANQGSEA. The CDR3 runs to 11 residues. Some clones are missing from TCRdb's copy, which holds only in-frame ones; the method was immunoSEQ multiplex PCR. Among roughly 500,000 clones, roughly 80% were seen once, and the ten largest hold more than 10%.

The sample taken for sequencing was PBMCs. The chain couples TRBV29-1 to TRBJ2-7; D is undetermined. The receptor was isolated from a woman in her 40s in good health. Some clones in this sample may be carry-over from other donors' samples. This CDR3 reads CSVLGIYEQYF. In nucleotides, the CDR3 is TGCAGCGTTTTGGGGATCTACGAGCAGTACTTC.